These T cell receptor beta chains were read from a single sample in a study of CD8+ T cells in alopecia areata. Measured with immunoSEQ multiplex PCR; TCRdb has only the in-frame clones, and not every one. The sample lists 110,000 or so clones, approximately 55% occurring once. Sequencing used CD4+ T cells sorted from blood, obtained at week 24, from a patient treated with tofacitinib. All receptors derive from a human donor with alopecia areata. Both conserved end residues are part of each CDR3. The D gene is left open where the match is weak. Size is omitted from some rows. Given values are once, few, many or a class for expanded clones.

J gene	V gene	clone size	D gene	CDR3 protein	CDR3 DNA
TRBJ1-5	TRBV30	.	.	CAWSEDWGQPQHF	TGTGCCTGGAGTGAAGACTGGGGCCAGCCCCAGCATTTT
TRBJ1-1	TRBV6-1	.	TRBD1	CASGRTGNNEAFF	TGTGCCAGCGGGCGGACAGGGAATAATGAAGCTTTCTTT
TRBJ1-2	TRBV29-1	.	TRBD1	CSVEERQGRRYTF	TGCAGCGTTGAAGAACGACAGGGGAGACGCTACACCTTC
TRBJ2-1	TRBV7-9	.	.	CASSFGGWDNEQFF	TGTGCCAGCAGCTTTGGGGGATGGGACAATGAGCAGTTCTTC
TRBJ1-4	TRBV4-3	.	TRBD1	CASSADRTEKLFF	TGCGCCAGCAGCGCGGACAGGACAGAAAAACTGTTTTTT
TRBJ1-4	TRBV4-1	.	TRBD1	CASSQAGTGNEKLFF	TGCGCCAGCAGCCAAGCCGGGACAGGGAATGAAAAACTGTTTTTT
TRBJ1-5	TRBV15	.	.	CATSRDRFQPQHF	TGTGCCACCAGCAGAGACAGGTTTCAGCCCCAGCATTTT
TRBJ2-7	TRBV7-8	once	.	CASSLAAMGWSGEQYF	TGTGCCAGCAGCTTAGCCGCGATGGGTTGGTCTGGCGAGCAGTACTTC
TRBJ1-2	TRBV4-2	.	TRBD1	CASSQLGTGHGYTF	TGTGCCAGCAGCCAACTGGGGACAGGCCATGGCTACACCTTC
TRBJ1-4	TRBV29-1	.	.	CSVDGGLGEKLFF	TGCAGCGTTGATGGGGGGTTGGGTGAAAAACTGTTTTTT
TRBJ2-3	TRBV4-2	.	TRBD2	CASSPGAGGYADTQYF	TGTGCCAGCAGCCCCGGGGCGGGGGGCTATGCAGATACGCAGTATTTT
TRBJ1-1	TRBV30	.	TRBD1	CAWSQDRRNTEAFF	TGTGCCTGGAGCCAGGACAGGAGGAACACTGAAGCTTTCTTT
TRBJ1-1	TRBV5-1	.	.	CASSIRDLGITEAFF	TGCGCCAGCAGCATAAGGGACCTCGGGATCACTGAAGCTTTCTTT
TRBJ2-7	TRBV7-6	.	.	CASSNRDGEQYF	TGTGCCAGCAGCAACAGGGATGGCGAGCAGTACTTC
TRBJ2-2	TRBV6-5	.	.	CASSYSWQPNTGELFF	TGTGCCAGCAGTTACTCGTGGCAGCCGAACACCGGGGAGCTGTTTTTT
TRBJ2-7	TRBV10-3	.	.	CATRDSLGEQYF	TGTGCCACCAGGGACTCTCTGGGCGAGCAGTACTTC
TRBJ1-4	TRBV4-3	.	.	CASSQVFEGLGEKLFF	TGCGCCAGCAGCCAAGTCTTTGAGGGTCTAGGGGAAAAACTGTTTTTT
TRBJ1-2	TRBV29-1	.	.	CSAGDSNYGYTF	TGCAGCGCCGGGGACTCCAACTATGGCTACACCTTC
TRBJ1-1	TRBV6-5	.	.	CASRSGGGTEAFF	TGTGCCAGCAGGAGCGGGGGGGGCACTGAAGCTTTCTTT
TRBJ2-1	TRBV29-1	.	TRBD1	CSGDQGQGGNEQFF	TGCAGCGGAGACCAGGGACAGGGGGGGAATGAGCAGTTCTTC
TRBJ1-2	TRBV4-1	.	.	CASSQPTSGVRNGYTF	TGCGCCAGCAGCCAACCAACCAGCGGGGTTCGAAATGGCTACACCTTC
TRBJ1-1	TRBV30	.	.	CAWTTELNTEAFF	TGTGCCTGGACGACAGAACTGAACACTGAAGCTTTCTTT
TRBJ2-7	TRBV30	few	.	CACGHSSYEQYF	TGTGCCTGCGGGCATTCCTCCTACGAGCAGTACTTC
TRBJ2-5	TRBV4-1	.	.	CASSQEGRGLETQYF	TGCGCCAGCAGCCAAGAGGGGAGGGGGCTGGAGACCCAGTACTTC
TRBJ2-5	TRBV10-3	.	.	CAISVGSQEETQYF	TGTGCCATCAGTGTGGGTAGCCAGGAAGAGACCCAGTACTTC
TRBJ1-2	TRBV15	.	.	CATSRGRDNYGYTF	TGTGCCACCAGCAGAGGAAGGGACAACTATGGCTACACCTTC
TRBJ1-1	TRBV7-9	.	.	CASAIGDAEAFF	TGTGCCAGCGCCATCGGGGACGCTGAAGCTTTCTTT
TRBJ1-1	TRBV29-1	few	.	CSSTGGTNTEAFF	TGCAGCTCAACGGGGGGTACGAACACTGAAGCTTTCTTT
TRBJ2-1	TRBV5-6	.	.	CASSLRTWGADSYNEQFF	TGTGCCAGCAGCTTGAGAACCTGGGGGGCGGACTCCTACAATGAGCAGTTCTTC
TRBJ2-2	TRBV29-1	.	.	CSGLRGELFF	TGCAGCGGGCTCCGCGGGGAGCTGTTTTTT
TRBJ1-5	TRBV27	.	.	CASSLYGVSNQPQHF	TGTGCCAGCAGTTTGTATGGGGTTAGCAATCAGCCCCAGCATTTT
TRBJ1-6	TRBV30	.	TRBD1	CAWSVRTGGPTYNSPLHF	TGTGCCTGGAGTGTAAGGACAGGCGGGCCTACCTATAATTCACCCCTCCACTTT
TRBJ2-7	TRBV30	.	.	CACKGLTSYQYF	TGTGCCTGTAAGGGACTTACCAGCTACCAGTACTTC
TRBJ2-4	TRBV6-6	few	.	CASSEGSDKNIQYF	TGTGCCAGCAGTGAGGGGTCGGACAAAAACATTCAGTACTTC
TRBJ2-5	TRBV18	.	TRBD2	CASSPPGLAGKGTQYF	TGTGCCAGCTCACCTCCGGGACTAGCGGGGAAGGGGACCCAGTACTTC
TRBJ2-1	TRBV7-3	.	.	CASSLTEVNNEQFF	TGTGCCAGCAGCTTAACGGAAGTTAACAATGAGCAGTTCTTC
TRBJ2-1	TRBV6-5	.	.	CASSVTDATRHEQFF	TGTGCCAGCAGTGTCACGGACGCTACTCGCCATGAGCAGTTCTTC
TRBJ1-2	TRBV5-1	few	TRBD1	CASTPGQNYGYTF	TGCGCCAGCACACCGGGACAGAACTATGGCTACACCTTC
TRBJ1-1	TRBV29-1	.	.	CSVRVDPGRNTEAFF	TGCAGCGTCAGGGTGGATCCGGGGAGAAACACTGAAGCTTTCTTT
TRBJ1-1	TRBV30	once	.	CAWSPGPDPEAFF	TGTGCCTGGAGCCCCGGACCAGATCCTGAAGCTTTCTTT